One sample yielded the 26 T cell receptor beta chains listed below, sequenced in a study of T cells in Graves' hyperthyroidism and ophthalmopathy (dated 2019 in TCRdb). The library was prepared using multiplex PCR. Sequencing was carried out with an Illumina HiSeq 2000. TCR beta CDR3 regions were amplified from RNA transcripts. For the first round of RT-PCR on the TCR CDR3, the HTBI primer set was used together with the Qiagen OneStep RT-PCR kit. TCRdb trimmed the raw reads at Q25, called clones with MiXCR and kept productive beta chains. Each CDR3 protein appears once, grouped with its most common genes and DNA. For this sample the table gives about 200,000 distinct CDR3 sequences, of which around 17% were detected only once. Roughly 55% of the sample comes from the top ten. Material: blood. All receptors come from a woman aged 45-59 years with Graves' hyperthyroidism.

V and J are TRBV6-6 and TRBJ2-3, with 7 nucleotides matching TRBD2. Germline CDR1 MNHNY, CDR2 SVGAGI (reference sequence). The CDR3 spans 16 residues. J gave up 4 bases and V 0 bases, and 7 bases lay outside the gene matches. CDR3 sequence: CASSYSGGSRADTQYF. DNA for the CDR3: TGTGCCAGCAGTTACTCCGGCGGGAGTCGGGCAGATACGCAGTATTTT.

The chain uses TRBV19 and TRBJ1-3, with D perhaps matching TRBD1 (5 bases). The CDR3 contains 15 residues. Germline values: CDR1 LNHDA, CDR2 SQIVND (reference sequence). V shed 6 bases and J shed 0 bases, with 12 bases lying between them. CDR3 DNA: TGTGCCAGTAGCCAAACGACAGACTCTGGAAACACCATATATTTT. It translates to CASSQTTDSGNTIYF.

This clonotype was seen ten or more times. The CDR3 coding sequence is TGCGCCAGCAGCTTGGAGGACAATGAGCAGTTCTTC. It translates to CASSLEDNEQFF. The chain has TRBV5-1 and TRBJ2-1; D unresolved. In germline, CDR1 is SGHRS, CDR2 YFSETQ. The CDR3 contains 12 residues. Trimming cost V 0 bases and J 5 bases, with 3 bases left between them.

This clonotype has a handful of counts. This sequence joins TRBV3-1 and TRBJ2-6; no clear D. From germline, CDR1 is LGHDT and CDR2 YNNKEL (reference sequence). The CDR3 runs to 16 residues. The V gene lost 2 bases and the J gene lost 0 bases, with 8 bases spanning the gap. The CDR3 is CASSQKASSGANVLTF. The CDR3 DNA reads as TGTGCCAGCAGCCAAAAGGCTAGCTCTGGGGCCAACGTCCTGACTTTC.

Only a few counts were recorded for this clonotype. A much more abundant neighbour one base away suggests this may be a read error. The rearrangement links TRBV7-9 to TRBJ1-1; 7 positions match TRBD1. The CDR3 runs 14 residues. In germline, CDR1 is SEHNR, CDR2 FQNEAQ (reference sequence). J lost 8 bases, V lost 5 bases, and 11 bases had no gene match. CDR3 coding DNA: TGTGCCAGCAGCCTCTCAAGGGTCAGGGGGGAAGCTTTCTTT. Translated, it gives CASSLSRVRGEAFF.

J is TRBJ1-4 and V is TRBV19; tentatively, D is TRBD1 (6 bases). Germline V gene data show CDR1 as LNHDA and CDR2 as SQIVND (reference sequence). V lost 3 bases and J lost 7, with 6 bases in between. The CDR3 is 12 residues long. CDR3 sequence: CASSIRGEKLFF. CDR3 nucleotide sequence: TGTGCCAGTAGTATCAGGGGTGAAAAACTGTTTTTT. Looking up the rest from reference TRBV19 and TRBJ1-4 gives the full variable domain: DGGITQSPKYLFRKEGQNVTLSCEQNLNHDAMYWYRQDPGQGLRLIYYSQIVNDFQKGDIAEGYSVSREKKESFPLTVTSAQKNPTAFYLCASSIRGEKLFFGSGTQLSVL.

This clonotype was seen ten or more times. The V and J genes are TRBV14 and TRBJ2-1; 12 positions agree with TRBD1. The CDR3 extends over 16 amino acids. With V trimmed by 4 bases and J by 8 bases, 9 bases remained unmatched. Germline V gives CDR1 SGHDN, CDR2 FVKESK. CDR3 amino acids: CASSRDRGRLVDEQFF. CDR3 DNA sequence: TGTGCCAGCAGCCGGGACAGGGGGCGGCTGGTCGATGAGCAGTTCTTC.

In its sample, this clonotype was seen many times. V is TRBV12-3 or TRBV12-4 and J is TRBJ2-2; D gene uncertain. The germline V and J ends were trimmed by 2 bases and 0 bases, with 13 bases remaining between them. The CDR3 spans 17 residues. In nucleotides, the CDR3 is TGTGCCAGCAGTTTACAAGGCGCAGGATCGAACACCGGGGAGCTGTTTTTT. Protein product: CASSLQGAGSNTGELFF.

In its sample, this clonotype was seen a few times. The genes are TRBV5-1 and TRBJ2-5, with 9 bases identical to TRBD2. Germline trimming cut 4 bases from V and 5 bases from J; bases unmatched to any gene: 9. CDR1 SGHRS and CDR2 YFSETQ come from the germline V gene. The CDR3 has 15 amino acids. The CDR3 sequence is CASSRIAGEKETQYF. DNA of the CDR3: TGCGCCAGCAGCCGAATAGCGGGAGAAAAGGAGACCCAGTACTTC.

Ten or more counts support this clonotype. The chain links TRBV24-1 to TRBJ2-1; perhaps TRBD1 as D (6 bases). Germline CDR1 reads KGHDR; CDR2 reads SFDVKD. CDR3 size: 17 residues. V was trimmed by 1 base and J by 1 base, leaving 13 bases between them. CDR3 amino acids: CATSDFVRGSSYNEQFF. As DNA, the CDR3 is TGTGCCACCAGTGATTTTGTCAGGGGAAGTTCCTACAATGAGCAGTTCTTC.

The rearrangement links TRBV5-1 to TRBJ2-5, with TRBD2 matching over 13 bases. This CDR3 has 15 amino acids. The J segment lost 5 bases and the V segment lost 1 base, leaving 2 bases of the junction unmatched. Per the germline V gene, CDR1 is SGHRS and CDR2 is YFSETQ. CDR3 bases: TGCGCCAGCAGCTTGACTAGCGGGAGGGTTGAGACCCAGTACTTC. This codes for CASSLTSGRVETQYF.

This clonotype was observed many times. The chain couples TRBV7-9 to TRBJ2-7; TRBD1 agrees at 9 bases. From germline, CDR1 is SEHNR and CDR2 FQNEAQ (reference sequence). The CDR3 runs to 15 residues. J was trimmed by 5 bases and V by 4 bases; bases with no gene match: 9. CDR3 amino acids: CASSSPGQGIHEQYF. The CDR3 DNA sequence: TGTGCCAGCAGCTCCCCGGGACAGGGTATCCACGAGCAGTACTTC.

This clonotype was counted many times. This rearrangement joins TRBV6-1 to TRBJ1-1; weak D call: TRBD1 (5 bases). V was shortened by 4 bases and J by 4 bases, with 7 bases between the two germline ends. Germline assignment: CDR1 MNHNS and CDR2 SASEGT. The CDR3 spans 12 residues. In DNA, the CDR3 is TGTGCCAGCAGTGGGGGGAGCACTGAAGCTTTCTTT. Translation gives CASSGGSTEAFF.

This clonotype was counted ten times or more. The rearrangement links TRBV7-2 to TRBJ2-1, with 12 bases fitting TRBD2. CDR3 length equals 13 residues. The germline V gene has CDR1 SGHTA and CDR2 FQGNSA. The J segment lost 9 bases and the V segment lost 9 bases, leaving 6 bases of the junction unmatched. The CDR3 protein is CARETSGRSEQFF. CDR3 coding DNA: TGTGCCAGAGAGACTAGCGGGAGATCTGAGCAGTTCTTC.

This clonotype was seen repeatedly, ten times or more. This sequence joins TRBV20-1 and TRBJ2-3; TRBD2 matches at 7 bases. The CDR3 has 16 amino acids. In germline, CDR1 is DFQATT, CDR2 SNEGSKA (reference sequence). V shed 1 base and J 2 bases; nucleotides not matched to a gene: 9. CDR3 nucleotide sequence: TGCAGTGCTAGAGGTGTGGCTAGCGGATTCACAGATACGCAGTATTTT. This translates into CSARGVASGFTDTQYF.

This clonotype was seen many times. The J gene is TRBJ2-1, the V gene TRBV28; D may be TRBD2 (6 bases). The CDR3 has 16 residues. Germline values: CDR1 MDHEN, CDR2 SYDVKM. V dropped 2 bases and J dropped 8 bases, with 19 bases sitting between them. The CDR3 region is CASSLPLAQPVHEQFF. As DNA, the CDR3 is TGTGCCAGCAGTTTACCCCTAGCGCAGCCAGTCCATGAGCAGTTCTTC.

CDR3 sequence (DNA): TGTGCCAGTAGTCTATGGACAGCGCGGGGCCATGGCTACACCTTC. Translating gives CASSLWTARGHGYTF. The rearrangement joins TRBV19 to TRBJ1-2; TRBD1 might be the D (6 bases). The CDR3 consists of 15 residues. V was pared by 5 bases and J by 6 bases, with 19 bases between. Germline V CDR1 and CDR2: LNHDA, SQIVND (reference sequence).

CDR3 in DNA: TGTGCCAGCAGTGAATATAAACCGCAGGCAGCAGGTGACACTGAAGCTTTCTTT. Amino acid sequence: CASSEYKPQAAGDTEAFF. The chain uses TRBV25-1 and TRBJ1-1; no clear D gene. There are 18 residues in the CDR3. The V end lost 0 bases, the J end lost 3 bases, and 20 bases lay between the germline ends. The germline V gene has CDR1 MGHDK and CDR2 SYGVNS.

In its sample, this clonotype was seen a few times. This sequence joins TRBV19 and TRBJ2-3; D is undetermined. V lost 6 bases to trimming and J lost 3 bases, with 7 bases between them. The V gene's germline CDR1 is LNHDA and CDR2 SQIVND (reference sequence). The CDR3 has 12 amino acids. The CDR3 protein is CASSTLTDTQYF. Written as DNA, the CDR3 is TGTGCCAGTAGCACCCTAACAGATACGCAGTATTTT. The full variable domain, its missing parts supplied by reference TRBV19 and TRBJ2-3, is DGGITQSPKYLFRKEGQNVTLSCEQNLNHDAMYWYRQDPGQGLRLIYYSQIVNDFQKGDIAEGYSVSREKKESFPLTVTSAQKNPTAFYLCASSTLTDTQYFGPGTRLTVL.

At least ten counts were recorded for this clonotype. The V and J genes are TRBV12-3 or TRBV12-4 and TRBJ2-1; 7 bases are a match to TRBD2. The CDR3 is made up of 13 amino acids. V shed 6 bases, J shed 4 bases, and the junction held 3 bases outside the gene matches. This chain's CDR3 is CASSEAGYNEQFF. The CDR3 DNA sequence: TGTGCCAGCAGCGAAGCGGGATACAATGAGCAGTTCTTC.

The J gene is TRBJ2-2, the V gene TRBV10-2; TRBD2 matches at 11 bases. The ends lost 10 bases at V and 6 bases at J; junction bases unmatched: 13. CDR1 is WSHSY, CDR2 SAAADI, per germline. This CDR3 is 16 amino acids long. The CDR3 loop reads CATRLAGRLPPGELFF. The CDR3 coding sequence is TGCGCCACTCGACTAGCGGGAAGGTTGCCCCCCGGGGAGCTGTTTTTT.

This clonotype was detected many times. CDR3 nucleotides: TGTGCCAGCAGCTTCTCGGGAATGGGGGGACTAGCGGGAGTTGAGCAGTTCTTC. Translation: CASSFSGMGGLAGVEQFF. The rearrangement uses TRBV7-3 and TRBJ2-1, with TRBD2 identical over 14 bases. V shed 3 bases, J shed 9 bases, and the junction held 13 bases outside the gene matches. Germline lookup yields CDR1 SGHTA and CDR2 FQGTGA. This CDR3 contains 18 residues. Full variable domain (rest looked up from reference TRBV7-3 and TRBJ2-1): GAGVSQTPSNKVTEKGKYVELRCDPISGHTALYWYRQSLGQGPEFLIYFQGTGAADDSGLPNDRFFAVRPEGSVSTLKIQRTERGDSAVYLCASSFSGMGGLAGVEQFFGPGTRLTVL.

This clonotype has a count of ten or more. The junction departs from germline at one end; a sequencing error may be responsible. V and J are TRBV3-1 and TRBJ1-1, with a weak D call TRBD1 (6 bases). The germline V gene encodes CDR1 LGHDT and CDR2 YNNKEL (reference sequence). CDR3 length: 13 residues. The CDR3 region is CASNQIGGPEAFF. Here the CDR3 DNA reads TGTGCCAGCAACCAAATCGGGGGCCCTGAAGCTTTCTTT.

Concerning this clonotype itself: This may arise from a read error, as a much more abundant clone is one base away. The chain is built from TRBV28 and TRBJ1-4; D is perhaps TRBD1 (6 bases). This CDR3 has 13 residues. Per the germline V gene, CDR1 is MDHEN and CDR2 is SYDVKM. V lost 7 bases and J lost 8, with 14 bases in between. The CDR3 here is CASMDRSSEKLFF. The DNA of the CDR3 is TGTGCCAGCATGGACAGAAGCAGCGAAAAACTGTTTTTT.

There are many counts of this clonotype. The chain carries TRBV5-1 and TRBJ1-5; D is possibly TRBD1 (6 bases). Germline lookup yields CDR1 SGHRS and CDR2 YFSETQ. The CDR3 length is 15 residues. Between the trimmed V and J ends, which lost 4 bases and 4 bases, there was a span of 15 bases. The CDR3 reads CASSPEGDWNQPQHF. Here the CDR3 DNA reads TGCGCCAGCAGCCCGGAGGGGGATTGGAATCAGCCCCAGCATTTT.

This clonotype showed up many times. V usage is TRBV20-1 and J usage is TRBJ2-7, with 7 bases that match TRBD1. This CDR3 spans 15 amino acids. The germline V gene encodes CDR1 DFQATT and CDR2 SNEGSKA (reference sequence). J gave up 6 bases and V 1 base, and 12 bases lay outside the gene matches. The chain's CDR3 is CSARGGTDHFAEQYF. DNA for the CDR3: TGCAGTGCTAGAGGTGGGACAGACCATTTCGCCGAGCAGTACTTC.